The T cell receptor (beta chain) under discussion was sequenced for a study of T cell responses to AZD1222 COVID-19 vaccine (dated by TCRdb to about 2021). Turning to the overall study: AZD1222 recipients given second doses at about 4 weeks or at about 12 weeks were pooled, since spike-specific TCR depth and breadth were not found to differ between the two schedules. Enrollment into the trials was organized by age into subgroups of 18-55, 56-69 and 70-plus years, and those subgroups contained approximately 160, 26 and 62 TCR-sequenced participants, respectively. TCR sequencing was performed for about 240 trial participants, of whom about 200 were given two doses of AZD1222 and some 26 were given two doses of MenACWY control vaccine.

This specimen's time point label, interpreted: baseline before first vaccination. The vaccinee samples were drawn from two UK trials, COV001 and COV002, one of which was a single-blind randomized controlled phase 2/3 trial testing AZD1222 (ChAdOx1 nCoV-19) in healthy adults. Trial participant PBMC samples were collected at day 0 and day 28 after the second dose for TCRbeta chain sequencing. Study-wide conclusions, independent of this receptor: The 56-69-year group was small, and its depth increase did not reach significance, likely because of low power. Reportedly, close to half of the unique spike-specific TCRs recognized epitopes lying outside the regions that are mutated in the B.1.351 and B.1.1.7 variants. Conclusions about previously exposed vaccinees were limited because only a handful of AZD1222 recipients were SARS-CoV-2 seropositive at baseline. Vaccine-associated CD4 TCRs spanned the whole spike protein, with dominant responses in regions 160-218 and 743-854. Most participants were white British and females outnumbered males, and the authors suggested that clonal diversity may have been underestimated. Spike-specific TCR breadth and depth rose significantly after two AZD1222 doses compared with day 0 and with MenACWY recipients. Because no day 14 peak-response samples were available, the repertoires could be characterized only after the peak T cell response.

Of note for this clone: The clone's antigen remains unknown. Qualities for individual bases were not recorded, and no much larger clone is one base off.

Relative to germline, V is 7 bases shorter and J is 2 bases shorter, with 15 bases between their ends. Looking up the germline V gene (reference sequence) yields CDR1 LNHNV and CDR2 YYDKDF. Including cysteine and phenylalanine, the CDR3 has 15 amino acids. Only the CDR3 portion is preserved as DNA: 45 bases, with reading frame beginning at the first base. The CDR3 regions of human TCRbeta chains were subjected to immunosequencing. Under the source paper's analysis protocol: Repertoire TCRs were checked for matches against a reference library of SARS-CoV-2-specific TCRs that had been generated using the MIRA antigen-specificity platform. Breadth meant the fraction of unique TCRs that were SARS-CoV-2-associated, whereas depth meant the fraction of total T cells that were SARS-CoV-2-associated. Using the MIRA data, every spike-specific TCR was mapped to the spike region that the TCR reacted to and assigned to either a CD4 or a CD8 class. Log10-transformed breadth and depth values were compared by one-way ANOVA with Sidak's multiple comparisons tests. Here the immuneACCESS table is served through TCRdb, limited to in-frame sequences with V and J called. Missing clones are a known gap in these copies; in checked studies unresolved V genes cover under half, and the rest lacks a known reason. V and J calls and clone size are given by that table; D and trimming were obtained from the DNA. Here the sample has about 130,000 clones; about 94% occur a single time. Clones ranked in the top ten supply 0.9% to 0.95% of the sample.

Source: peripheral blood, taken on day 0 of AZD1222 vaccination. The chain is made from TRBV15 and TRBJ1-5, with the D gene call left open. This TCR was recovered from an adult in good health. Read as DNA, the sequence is TGTGCCACCACAGCGTACCATATCGGCAATCAGCCCCAGCATTTT. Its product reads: CATTAYHIGNQPQHF.